This T cell receptor beta chain was documented in a study of cytomegalovirus exposure and HLA in healthy donors. Study-wide background: Sequencing of 180 million or so T cells in an earlier analysis found 100 million to 140 million unique TCR beta sequences. General study findings and limits: Confirmation was obtained in vitro that a few CMV-associated chains are specific for CMV antigens. The investigators catalogued some 160 TCR beta chains as cytomegalovirus-associated. The majority of CMV-associated TCR beta chains were reported as apparently HLA-restricted in a later analysis.

Use of 60 Vbeta and 13 Jbeta primers characterized the PCR. This table comes from immunoSEQ multiplex PCR, and its TCRdb copy is limited to in-frame clones, with some not included. The data show 200,000 to 300,000 clones, with more than 75% seen just once and 4.5% to 6% held by the top ten. Trimming removed 0 bases from V and 5 bases from J; junction bases left unmatched: 4. There are 14 residues in the CDR3. CDR1 and CDR2 (germline): SGHRS, YFSETQ. On this clone: Antigen specificity is unknown.

The chain links TRBV5-1 to TRBJ1-1; 7 nucleotides agree with TRBD1. The sample was PBMCs. This TCR derives from a woman in her thirties or forties in good health and CMV-seropositive. The CDR3 DNA sequence: TGCGCCAGCAGCTTGGATACAGGGGAGACTGAAGCTTTCTTT. Protein: CASSLDTGETEAFF.